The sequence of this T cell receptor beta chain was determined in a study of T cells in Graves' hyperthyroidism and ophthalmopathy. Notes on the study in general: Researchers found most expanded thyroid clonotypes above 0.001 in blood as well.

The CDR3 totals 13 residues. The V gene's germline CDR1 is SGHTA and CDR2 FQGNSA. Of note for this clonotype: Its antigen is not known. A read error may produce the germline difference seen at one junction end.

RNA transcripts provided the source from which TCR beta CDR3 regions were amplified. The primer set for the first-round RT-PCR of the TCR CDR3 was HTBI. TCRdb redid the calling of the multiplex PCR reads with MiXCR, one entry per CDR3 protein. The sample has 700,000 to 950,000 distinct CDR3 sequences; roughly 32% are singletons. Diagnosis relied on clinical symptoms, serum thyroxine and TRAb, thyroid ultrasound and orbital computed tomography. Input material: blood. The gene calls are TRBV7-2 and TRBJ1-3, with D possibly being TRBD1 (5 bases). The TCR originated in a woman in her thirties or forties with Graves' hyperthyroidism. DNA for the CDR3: TGTGCCAGCAGCTTCGACAGAGGAAACGCCATATATTTT. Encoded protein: CASSFDRGNAIYF.